This note documents a single T cell receptor (beta chain) sequence. There is no known antigen for this receptor. According to the germline V gene, CDR1 reads SQVTM and CDR2 reads ANQGSEA. From the cysteine through the phenylalanine, the CDR3 covers 14 amino acids. The DNA sequence is not available. From each donor, a roughly 2.6 ml peripheral blood sample was collected into PAXgene tubes and stored at -80 degrees C. Without any T cell sorting, total RNA was extracted from whole blood using the PAXgene blood miRNA kit on an automated QIAcube. Peripheral blood from monozygotic twin pairs who were concordant or discordant for inflammatory bowel disease underwent deep TCRalpha and TCRbeta repertoire profiling using unique molecular barcoding. For every twin pair, smoking habits were documented, and each individual was categorised as a current, former or never smoker. The method was 5' RACE. Each TCR library was prepared from about 3.5 ug of total RNA. For each sample, cDNA synthesis with SMARTScribe reverse transcriptase was split into eight separate reactions. During cDNA synthesis, template switching was used to introduce unique molecular identifiers that contained a 6-nucleotide sample barcode. TCRalpha and TCRbeta cDNA was amplified by two nested PCRs of approximately 17 and 9 cycles, with bead purification after each PCR. Before amplification, cDNA was treated with uracil DNA-glycosylase and purified using the QIAquick PCR purification kit. In the second PCR, Illumina TruSeq-compatible adapters and sample-specific barcodes were added. Library quality and concentration were assessed using TapeStation and Qubit, and roughly 5 ng of each library was pooled. Sequencing of pooled libraries was carried out on an Illumina HiSeq2500 single-index Rapid Run using 2 x 100 bp reads and custom sequencing primers. Under the source paper's analysis protocol: PCR and sequencing errors were corrected by UMI-based consensus assembly using MiGEC version 1.2.6. V(D)J alignment, clonotype assembly and CDR3 extraction were performed with MiXCR version 2.1.1. To normalise gene usage, clonotype sharing and MAIT/NKT TCR abundance, the top 1000, 10 000 and 20 000 clonotypes in each sample were analysed. After downsampling to 27 000 UMIs, diversity was calculated as the inverse Simpson index using the vegan R package. Paired Mann-Whitney U tests were applied to discordant twin pairs, with Benjamini-Hochberg correction for multiple testing. After the reads were reprocessed by TCRdb, one entry was made per CDR3 protein sequence, with no DNA. These V and J calls originate from TCRdb's pipeline instead of the authors' own analysis. This sample's listing comprises approximately 340,000 distinct CDR3 sequences. The ten top clones hold 2% to 2.5% of the sample.

This specimen comes from a study of monozygotic twins with inflammatory bowel disease (dated by TCRdb to about 2019). Regarding the complete study: The complete study included about 28 monozygotic twin pairs: 19 IBD-discordant Danish pairs and nine German pairs, of which four were IBD-concordant and five were IBD-discordant. The search for disease-associated traits relied mainly on comparing, within discordant pairs, IBD patients with their genetically identical healthy co-twins. Each individual had, on average, about 151 000 unique TCRalpha sequences and 181 000 unique TCRbeta sequences available for analysis. Overall results and qualifications from the work: No difference in repertoire similarity was observed between concordant and discordant twins, possibly owing to limited statistical power. The analysis was unable to tell different T cell subtypes apart. The results gave no support for a single strong signal or clonotype linked to IBD. Differing immunosuppressive treatments among patients may have added background noise and inter-individual variability to the repertoires. Measured by the inverse Simpson index, TCRbeta repertoire diversity was lower in IBD patients than in their healthy co-twins. Fewer clonotypes were shared with other individuals by IBD patients than by healthy twins, most markedly in patients showing signs of disease activity.

Input material: blood. The sequence is built from TRBV29-1 and TRBJ2-6. The clonotype comes from a human donor with ulcerative colitis or Crohn's disease, or a healthy co-twin of an affected twin (not recorded which). The encoded CDR3 is CSVERVTGANVLTF.